This is a list of T cell receptor beta chains from one sample in a study of blood T cell repertoires in COVID-19. Profiling relied on immunoSEQ multiplex PCR, and the TCRdb table lists in-frame clones only, not all of them. The sample has about 76,000 clones, about 85% seen once. The sample comprised peripheral blood. These receptors were collected from a man aged 55 to 70 with COVID-19, enrolled during active disease. Each CDR3 is given with its conserved first and last residue. The D gene is left open where the match is weak. Size is stated for part of the rows, as once, few or many counts, or as a class when the clone is expanded.

abundance	v_gene	d_gene	j_gene	CDR3nt	CDR3aa
.	TRBV19	TRBD2	TRBJ2-3	TGTGCCAGTAGTATCTCTAGCGGGGGTGGGGATACGCAGTATTTT	CASSISSGGGDTQYF
.	TRBV6-1	.	TRBJ1-2	TGTGCCAGCAGTGAAGGGGGCAGCTTCTATGGCTACACCTTC	CASSEGGSFYGYTF
.	TRBV5-4	.	TRBJ2-1	TGTGCCAGCAGCTTGCAAGGGGCCTCCTACAATGAGCAGTTCTTC	CASSLQGASYNEQFF
.	TRBV6-6	TRBD1	TRBJ1-6	TGTGCCAGCAGTTCCCCCCAGGGGGCAATCAATTCACCCCTCCACTTT	CASSSPQGAINSPLHF
.	TRBV6-5	.	TRBJ2-2	TGTGCCAGCAGTCTAGGGGCGAACACCGGGGAGCTGTTTTTT	CASSLGANTGELFF
.	TRBV4-2	TRBD2	TRBJ2-5	TGTGCCAGCAGCCCCCGACTAGCGGGAGCCCAAGAGACCCAGTACTTC	CASSPRLAGAQETQYF
.	TRBV5-4	.	TRBJ1-2	TGTGCCAGCAGCTCCGAACAGGGCCCGGCGGGCTATGGCTACACCTTC	CASSSEQGPAGYGYTF
.	TRBV5-1	.	TRBJ1-6	TGCGCCAGCAGCTCCGCGGGTGTTTATTCACCCCTCCACTTT	CASSSAGVYSPLHF
.	TRBV7-3	TRBD1	TRBJ2-3	TGTGCCAGCAGCATCGACAGGGCTTCAGATACGCAGTATTTT	CASSIDRASDTQYF
few	TRBV29-1	.	TRBJ2-1	TGCAGCGTTGATAACCCCGCGGAAACAAGCTCCTACAATGAGCAGTTCTTC	CSVDNPAETSSYNEQFF
.	TRBV3-1/TRBV3-2	TRBD1	TRBJ1-1	TGTGCCAGCAGCCAAGGACAGGGGGTCGTGGCTTTCTTT	CASSQGQGVVAFF
.	TRBV29-1	.	TRBJ2-7	TGCAGCGTTGCTCAAGAAGGGGGGGCTTCAAGGGGAGACTACGAGCAGTACTTC	CSVAQEGGASRGDYEQYF
.	TRBV7-9	.	TRBJ1-2	TGTGCCAGCAGCTTTATACAGGGTTCTGGCTACACCTTC	CASSFIQGSGYTF
.	TRBV7-9	TRBD1	TRBJ1-4	TGTGCCAGCAGCCCACGTGGGGAGACAGGGGAAAAACTGTTTTTT	CASSPRGETGEKLFF
.	TRBV28	.	TRBJ1-2	TGTGCCAGCACCTTCCTCACCCCCGTTAAAAACTATGGCTATACCTTC	CASTFLTPVKNYGYTF
.	TRBV7-9	.	TRBJ2-7	TGTGCCAGCAGCTCTGGAGGGTACTCCTACGAGCAGTACTTC	CASSSGGYSYEQYF
once	TRBV18	TRBD1	TRBJ1-1	TGTGCCAGCTCTCGACAGGGGGGCACTGAAGCTTTCTTT	CASSRQGGTEAFF
.	TRBV3-1/TRBV3-2	.	TRBJ1-3	TGTGCCAGCAGCCACAGTACTACACCCGTCACTGGAAACACCATATATTTT	CASSHSTTPVTGNTIYF
.	TRBV6-5	.	TRBJ1-6	TGTGCCAGCAGAAGGGACAACAATAATTCACCCCTCCACTTT	CASRRDNNNSPLHF
.	TRBV5-1	.	TRBJ1-6	TGCGCCAGCAGCCTACAGGGCTCTAATTCACCCCTCCACTTT	CASSLQGSNSPLHF
.	TRBV29-1	TRBD2	TRBJ2-7	TGCAGCGTTGTAACTAGCGGGAACTTGTACGAGCAGTACTTC	CSVVTSGNLYEQYF
once	TRBV5-1	.	TRBJ2-1	TGCGCCAGCAGCTCCGGATATTTTAGTGGGGAGGCCTACAATGAGCAGTTCTTC	CASSSGYFSGEAYNEQFF
.	TRBV7-2	.	TRBJ1-6	TGTGCCAGCAGCTCGGGGAGATTAGGCTATAATTCACCCCTCCACTTT	CASSSGRLGYNSPLHF
.	TRBV9	TRBD2	TRBJ2-2	TGTGCCAGCAGCGTAGGACTTGCGGGGGGATGGAACACCGGGGAGCTGTTTTTT	CASSVGLAGGWNTGELFF
.	TRBV6-5	TRBD1	TRBJ2-1	TGTGCCAGCAGTTACTCCTCGACAGGGGGCAATGAGCAGTTCTTC	CASSYSSTGGNEQFF
.	TRBV29-1	TRBD1	TRBJ1-2	TGCAGCGTTACAGGGGCCTATGGCTACACCTTC	CSVTGAYGYTF
.	TRBV6-5	.	TRBJ1-1	TGTGCCAGCAGCCTAGAAGACACTGAAGCTTTCTTT	CASSLEDTEAFF
.	TRBV9	.	TRBJ2-7	TGTGCCAGCAGCGTCTCGGGATACTACGAGCAGTACTTC	CASSVSGYYEQYF
.	TRBV6-1	.	TRBJ1-1	TGTGCCAGCAGTGAATTCCAGGGAAATACTGAAGCTTTCTTT	CASSEFQGNTEAFF
once	TRBV19	.	TRBJ2-2	TGTGCCAGTAGTCGGTCGAACACCGGGGAGCTGTTTTTT	CASSRSNTGELFF
.	TRBV9	TRBD2	TRBJ2-3	TGTGCCAGCAGCCCCAGGTGGCTAGCGGGGAAACATACAGATACGCAGTATTTT	CASSPRWLAGKHTDTQYF
.	TRBV3-1/TRBV3-2	.	TRBJ1-2	TGTGCCAGCAGCCAAGAAAGCGTCAGCTATGGCTACACCTTC	CASSQESVSYGYTF
.	TRBV5-6	TRBD1	TRBJ1-3	TGTGCCAGCAGCTTACCGGGACAGGGAAACACCATATATTTT	CASSLPGQGNTIYF
.	TRBV2	.	TRBJ2-1	TGTGCCAGCAGGGCAGGACAGCTTTACAATGAGCAGTTCTTC	CASRAGQLYNEQFF
once	TRBV5-5	TRBD2	TRBJ2-5	TGTGCCAGCAGCTTGGCCCCGCTAGCGGGGGGAATTTGGGAGACCCAGTACTTC	CASSLAPLAGGIWETQYF
.	TRBV5-4	.	TRBJ2-7	TGTGCCAGCAGCTTTGACGGGATATACGAGCAGTACTTC	CASSFDGIYEQYF
.	TRBV11-2	.	TRBJ2-5	TGTGCCAGCAGCTCTCCTTCCGAGACCCAGTACTTC	CASSSPSETQYF
.	TRBV5-1	.	TRBJ2-5	TGCGCCAGCAGCCGAGGTACACAACAAGAGACCCAGTACTTC	CASSRGTQQETQYF
few	TRBV6-4	.	TRBJ2-3	TGTGCCAGCAGTGACTCGAGGCAGTTTAGCACAGATACGCAGTATTTT	CASSDSRQFSTDTQYF
.	TRBV6-5	TRBD2	TRBJ2-3	TGTGCCAGCAGTAGACTAGCGGGGTTAACAGATACGCAGTATTTT	CASSRLAGLTDTQYF
.	TRBV10-1	.	TRBJ2-2	TGCGCCAGCGCCGACAGCTCTTGGGGGGAGCTGTTTTTT	CASADSSWGELFF
few	TRBV16	.	TRBJ1-4	TGTGCCAGCAGCCCATTTTGGACAGCAACTAATGAAAAACTGTTTTTT	CASSPFWTATNEKLFF
.	TRBV2	TRBD1	TRBJ1-5	TGTGCCAGCAGTGTATTTGGACAGGGGGTCAATCAGCCCCAGCATTTT	CASSVFGQGVNQPQHF
.	TRBV6-5	.	TRBJ2-5	TGTGCCAGCAGTTACTCTTGGGGTAGAGGGGAGACCCAGTACTTC	CASSYSWGRGETQYF
.	TRBV6-1	.	TRBJ2-3	TGTGCCAGCAGTGAAGGCTCCGGGACAGATACGCAGTATTTT	CASSEGSGTDTQYF
.	TRBV5-4	TRBD2	TRBJ2-2	TGTGCCAGCAGCTTCATAGCGGGAGGGCACACCGGGGAGCTGTTTTTT	CASSFIAGGHTGELFF
.	TRBV7-2	.	TRBJ2-3	TGTGCCAGCAGCTTAGAAGCGCGGGGTTACACAGATACGCAGTATTTT	CASSLEARGYTDTQYF
.	TRBV10-2	.	TRBJ1-6	TGCGCCAGCAGTGAAGCGGGCGGGCCATATTATTCACCCCTCCACTTT	CASSEAGGPYYSPLHF
.	TRBV7-9	.	TRBJ1-1	TGTGCCAGCCGAGGAAGGGGGTTGACGGGTTATGGGAACACTGAAGCTTTCTTT	CASRGRGLTGYGNTEAFF
.	TRBV7-6	TRBD2	TRBJ2-2	TGTGCCAGCAGCCGCGGGGGGGCCTTAGAGACCGGGGAGCTGTTTTTT	CASSRGGALETGELFF
once	TRBV4-2	TRBD1	TRBJ2-5	TGTGCCAGCAGCCAAAACTCCGGGACAGCTCTTGAGACCCAGTACTTC	CASSQNSGTALETQYF
.	TRBV7-9	.	TRBJ2-2	TGTGCCAGCAGCCGCCCGGGGTCGGTCACCGGGGAGCTGTTTTTT	CASSRPGSVTGELFF
.	TRBV28	.	TRBJ1-4	TGTGCCAGCAGTTTAGAGGCAGATAATTATGAAAAACTGTTTTTT	CASSLEADNYEKLFF
.	TRBV19	.	TRBJ2-4	TGTGCCAGTAGTATATCCCTCCAACGGCAGGGAAAAGTGAACATTCAGTACTTC	CASSISLQRQGKVNIQYF
.	TRBV7-3	.	TRBJ2-1	TGTGCCAGCAGCTTCGGAATCGACAACTACAATGAGCAGTTCTTC	CASSFGIDNYNEQFF
.	TRBV5-1	.	TRBJ2-5	TGCGCCACCCGGGCCGGGACATCAGGACCAGAGGAAGAGACCCAGTACTTC	CATRAGTSGPEEETQYF
.	TRBV5-1	TRBD1	TRBJ2-7	TGCGCCAGTAGACGGGATCAGGGGGTTTACGAGCAGTACTTC	CASRRDQGVYEQYF